The 29 T cell receptor beta chains presented below share a single source sample, sequenced in a study of blood T cells in healthy people across ages. Sample-barcoded 5' priming and a J-beta primer mix drove a second PCR of about 7 to 12 cycles. MiXCR, run by TCRdb on the 5' RACE reads, gives a single entry per CDR3 protein. The sample contains more than 1,000,000 distinct CDR3 sequences, about 23% of which appear only once. The same data also went into a second study, on T cells of mothers and their children.

Sequenced sample: blood. The origin of the receptors is a girl aged 2 to 10 in good health.

This clonotype was observed at least ten times. The chain is built from TRBV6-5 and TRBJ1-6; weak D call: TRBD1 (6 bases). Germline V gene data show CDR1 as MNHEY and CDR2 as SVGAGI. Trimming removed 6 bases from V and 5 bases from J, with 8 bases in between. The CDR3 length is 13 residues. The CDR3 DNA reads TGTGCCAGCAGCCAGGGGAATAATTCACCCCTCCACTTT. Protein: CASSQGNNSPLHF.

The V and J genes are TRBV7-9 and TRBJ2-7; TRBD1 agrees at 7 bases. The V segment lost 4 bases and the J segment 5 bases; nucleotides outside the gene matches: 11. The CDR3 is 15 residues long. CDR1 is SEHNR and CDR2 is FQNEAQ in the germline V gene (reference sequence). The CDR3 DNA reads as TGTGCCAGCAGCTCCCGGGACAGTGAGGGGAACGAGCAGTACTTC. Protein sequence: CASSSRDSEGNEQYF.

This clonotype was found a few times. V usage is TRBV29-1 and J usage is TRBJ2-2, with D possibly TRBD2 on 6 matching bases. The CDR3 is made up of 14 amino acids. Germline-derived CDR1 and CDR2 are SQVTM and ANQGSEA. Deletions cut 7 bases from V and 5 bases from J, with 17 bases between. The CDR3 reads CSAQSGGFTGELFF. The CDR3 coding sequence is TGCAGCGCTCAATCCGGGGGTTTTACCGGGGAGCTGTTTTTT.

This clonotype showed up just a few times. This chain connects TRBV5-1 to TRBJ2-3, with D possibly TRBD2 on 5 matching bases. Trimming stripped 0 bases from V and 5 bases from J, with 19 bases between. This CDR3 region has 17 residues. The germline V gene has CDR1 SGHRS and CDR2 YFSETQ. CDR3 loop: CASSLGRTRGGLDTQYF. DNA of the CDR3: TGCGCCAGCAGCTTGGGGAGGACCCGAGGCGGGCTAGATACGCAGTATTTT.

This clonotype was counted only a few times. The chain is built from TRBV4-3 and TRBJ1-2, with a weak D call TRBD1 (5 bases). Germline lookup yields CDR1 LGHNA and CDR2 YSLEER. This CDR3 is 15 amino acids long. Trimming cost V 1 base and J 5 bases, with 14 bases left between them. CDR3 DNA sequence: TGCGCCAGCAGCCAAGCGACCGGGACCGAGTATGGCTACACCTTC. Translating gives CASSQATGTEYGYTF.

J is TRBJ1-2 and V is TRBV7-3, with 10 bases that match TRBD1. Trimming took 5 bases from V and 6 from J; bases not matched to a gene: 9. Germline CDR1 and CDR2: SGHTA and FQGTGA. The CDR3 loop spans 15 amino acids. The CDR3 DNA reads as TGTGCCAGCAGCCCCTTTTCCGGGACAGGGGATGGCTACACCTTC. Protein product: CASSPFSGTGDGYTF.

In this sample, this clonotype turned up once. J is TRBJ1-2 and V is TRBV20-1; possibly TRBD1 for D (6 bases). The CDR3 runs to 12 residues. In germline, CDR1 is DFQATT, CDR2 SNEGSKA (reference sequence). V was trimmed by 0 bases and J by 10 bases, leaving 12 bases between them. In DNA, the CDR3 is TGCAGTGCTAGAGATGGGGGGGCTTACTACACCTTC. Translation: CSARDGGAYYTF.

This clonotype showed up just a few times. The rearrangement joins TRBV5-1 to TRBJ2-1, with D unresolved. Germline V CDR1 and CDR2: SGHRS, YFSETQ. The CDR3 is made up of 13 amino acids. Trimming left V 0 bases short and J 6 bases short, with 7 bases between. The CDR3 spells CASSLDTTNEQFF. As DNA, the CDR3 is TGCGCCAGCAGCTTGGACACCACCAATGAGCAGTTCTTC.

This chain uses TRBV25-1 with TRBJ2-5; tentative D call: TRBD1 (5 bases). The J call is uncertain, as TRBJ2-7 better fits the DNA end. The CDR3 has 13 residues. The germline V gene encodes CDR1 MGHDK and CDR2 SYGVNS. CDR3: CASGEDSLDEQYF. The CDR3 bases are TGTGCCAGCGGGGAAGACAGCCTCGACGAGCAGTACTTC.

The chain uses TRBV15 and TRBJ1-6; a weak D match, TRBD1 (6 bases). CDR3 length: 11 amino acids. Trimming took off 5 bases at V and 14 bases at J, with 10 bases between the two ends. Germline V gives CDR1 LNHNV, CDR2 YYDKDF (reference sequence). The CDR3 DNA sequence: TGTGCCACCAGCCGAGGACAGACCCTCCACTTT. It specifies CATSRGQTLHF.

The rearrangement uses TRBV6-2 or TRBV6-3 and TRBJ2-3; maybe TRBD2 (5 bases). The V end lost 6 bases, the J end lost 3 bases, and 16 bases lay between the germline ends. This CDR3 spans 15 amino acids. The germline gives CDR1 MNHEY, CDR2 SVGEGT. CDR3 coding DNA: TGTGCCAGCAGCCGGAGCGGCGGGTCGACAGATACGCAGTATTTT. Translated: CASSRSGGSTDTQYF.

This clonotype occurred a few times. The chain has TRBV9 and TRBJ2-5; perhaps TRBD1 as D (5 bases). V shed 4 bases and J shed 4 bases, with 20 bases lying between them. This CDR3 is 16 amino acids long. Germline V CDR1 and CDR2: SGDLS, YYNGEE. CDR3 residues: CASSFQQGRGRETQYF. The CDR3 nucleotides read TGTGCCAGCAGCTTCCAGCAGGGTAGAGGCCGAGAGACCCAGTACTTC.

V is TRBV4-2 and J is TRBJ2-5, with D perhaps matching TRBD1 (6 bases). The ends were cut back, 3 bases at V and 3 bases at J, with 11 bases in the middle. The CDR3 is 14 amino acids. Germline-derived CDR1 and CDR2 are LGHNA and YNFKEQ. The CDR3 nucleotides are TGTGCCAGCAGCCAGGCTGGACAGAAAGAGACCCAGTACTTC. Protein: CASSQAGQKETQYF.

This clonotype was seen more than once but under ten times. This rearrangement joins TRBV7-2 to TRBJ2-4, with D possibly matching TRBD2 (6 bases). Germline CDR1 and CDR2: SGHTA and FQGNSA. The length of the CDR3 is 15 residues. The germline V and J ends were trimmed by 8 bases and 0 bases, with 14 bases remaining between them. CDR3 DNA: TGTGCCAGCCGGGGCGGGGAACTAGCCAAAAACATTCAGTACTTC. This translates into CASRGGELAKNIQYF.

This clonotype appeared a few times. This chain uses TRBV3-1 with TRBJ2-5; D gene unclear. The DNA matches TRBJ2-7 better at its end, which makes the J call doubtful. The CDR3 contains 11 residues. The V gene's germline CDR1 is LGHDT and CDR2 YNNKEL (reference sequence). The CDR3 protein is CASSQDFEQYF. DNA of the CDR3: TGTGCCAGCAGCCAAGATTTCGAGCAGTACTTC.

V is TRBV7-3 and J is TRBJ2-6; D is ambiguous. The germline V and J ends were trimmed by 4 bases and 0 bases, with 10 bases remaining between them. The CDR3 is made up of 16 amino acids. Looked up from germline, CDR1 is SGHTA and CDR2 is FQGTGA. The CDR3 DNA follows: TGTGCCAGCAGCTCCCCCTTAAGCTCTGGGGCCAACGTCCTGACTTTC. It encodes CASSSPLSSGANVLTF.

V is TRBV28 and J is TRBJ1-4; weak D call: TRBD1 (5 bases). This CDR3 has 14 amino acids. Trimming left V 9 bases short and J 8 bases short, with 19 bases between. CDR1 is MDHEN and CDR2 is SYDVKM in the germline V gene. This chain's CDR3 is CASSEWDEEEKLFF. The CDR3, as DNA: TGTGCCAGTTCCGAATGGGACGAGGAGGAAAAACTGTTTTTT.

V usage is TRBV11-2 and J usage is TRBJ2-1; D is perhaps TRBD1 (5 bases). V shed 3 bases and J shed 3 bases, with 12 bases lying between them. The CDR3 spans 15 residues. The germline V gene encodes CDR1 SGHAT and CDR2 FQNNGV. The CDR3 DNA sequence: TGTGCCAGCAGCTTCCACTTTGACAGCTACAATGAGCAGTTCTTC. Translating gives CASSFHFDSYNEQFF.

The chain uses TRBV7-9 and TRBJ2-7; TRBD2 aligns across 8 bases. Losses at the gene ends were 4 bases for V and 7 bases for J; bases not matched to a gene: 15. This CDR3 has 16 residues. Germline V lookup: CDR1 SEHNR, CDR2 FQNEAQ (reference sequence). The CDR3 region is CASSSGSAGGVREQYF. CDR3 bases: TGTGCCAGCAGCTCCGGCTCGGCGGGAGGAGTTAGAGAGCAGTACTTC.

This clonotype was found a few times. The chain combines TRBV5-1 with TRBJ1-1; D may be TRBD1 (6 bases). The CDR3 runs 13 residues. Trimming left V 9 bases short and J 0 bases short, with 12 bases between. Germline lookup yields CDR1 SGHRS and CDR2 YFSETQ. The CDR3 sequence: CATRGLLNTEAFF. The CDR3 nucleotides read TGCGCCACACGGGGGCTGTTGAACACTGAAGCTTTCTTT. Full variable domain (rest looked up from reference TRBV5-1 and TRBJ1-1): KAGVTQTPRYLIKTRGQQVTLSCSPISGHRSVSWYQQTPGQGLQFLFEYFSETQRNKGNFPGRFSGRQFSNSRSEMNVSTLELGDSALYLCATRGLLNTEAFFGQGTRLTVV.

V usage is TRBV7-2 and J usage is TRBJ2-1; D ambiguous. Trimming pared 1 base from V and 2 bases from J, leaving 9 bases between. In germline, CDR1 is SGHTA, CDR2 FQGNSA. CDR3 size: 15 residues. The CDR3 DNA reads TGTGCCAGCAGCTTAGATCGGGCCCCCTACAATGAGCAGTTCTTC. Protein: CASSLDRAPYNEQFF. Drawing the rest from reference TRBV7-2 and TRBJ2-1, the complete variable domain is GAGVSQSPSNKVTEKGKDVELRCDPISGHTALYWYRQSLGQGLEFLIYFQGNSAPDKSGLPSDRFSAERTGGSVSTLTIQRTQQEDSAVYLCASSLDRAPYNEQFFGPGTRLTVL.

Only a few counts were recorded for this clonotype. The chain recombines TRBV28 with TRBJ1-2, with 8 positions matching TRBD1. J lost 5 bases, V lost 2 bases, and 4 bases had no gene match. The CDR3 has 14 residues. Germline V lookup: CDR1 MDHEN, CDR2 SYDVKM. The CDR3, as DNA: TGTGCCAGCAGTTTAGGACAGGGACGGTATGGCTACACCTTC. Its translation is CASSLGQGRYGYTF.

Turning to this clonotype: The junction departs from germline at one end; a sequencing error may be responsible. CDR3 region: CAGSPRDGSQGTDTQYF. The CDR3 DNA reads TGCGCCGGCAGCCCCCGTGACGGGAGCCAGGGGACAGATACGCAGTATTTT. The chain recombines TRBV4-3 with TRBJ2-3; D might be TRBD1 or TRBD2, each matching 6 bases. Germline V lookup: CDR1 LGHNA, CDR2 YSLEER. CDR3 length: 17 residues.

V usage is TRBV7-2 and J usage is TRBJ2-3; TRBD1 might be the D (5 bases). Germline V gene data show CDR1 as SGHTA and CDR2 as FQGNSA. This CDR3 spans 14 amino acids. V was clipped by 1 base and J by 7 bases, with 12 bases between them. The CDR3 DNA is TGTGCCAGCAGCTTAGGTGTAGGGGAACATACGCAGTATTTT. Its translation: CASSLGVGEHTQYF.

There are a few counts of this clonotype. The genes are TRBV11-2 and TRBJ2-7; TRBD2 agrees at 8 bases. This CDR3 is 17 amino acids long. Germline assignment: CDR1 SGHAT and CDR2 FQNNGV. Trimming at V came to 0 bases and at J to 0 bases, leaving 7 bases not matched to a gene. CDR3 loop: CASSLESSLAGSYEQYF. The CDR3 coding sequence is TGTGCCAGCAGCTTAGAAAGTAGCCTAGCGGGCTCCTACGAGCAGTACTTC.

This clonotype has only a few counts. In DNA form, the CDR3 reads TGTGCCAGCAGTTCTAACCGGGACAGGTTCGACCAAGAGACCCAGTACTTC. It encodes CASSSNRDRFDQETQYF. The genes are TRBV6-2 or TRBV6-3 and TRBJ2-5; 8 bases are a match to TRBD1. Germline lookup yields CDR1 MNHEY and CDR2 SVGEGT. The junction had 10 bases not matched to a gene; V was cut back by 4 bases and J by 0 bases. The CDR3 runs to 17 residues.

This clonotype was seen repeatedly, ten times or more. The V call is TRBV5-6, the J call TRBJ2-3, with unresolved D. The CDR3 extends over 12 amino acids. Trimming took off 3 bases at V and 8 bases at J, with 10 bases between the two ends. Germline loops: CDR1 SGHDT, CDR2 YYEEEE. The CDR3: CASSSIGPTQYF. The CDR3 coding sequence is TGTGCCAGCAGCTCAATAGGACCTACGCAGTATTTT.

The rearrangement uses TRBV7-2 and TRBJ2-1; D ambiguous. Germline CDR1 SGHTA, CDR2 FQGNSA. The CDR3 spans 15 residues. The V gene lost 3 bases and the J gene lost 2 bases, with 11 bases spanning the gap. For the CDR3, the DNA is TGTGCCAGCAGCTTCGAGGCCGGCGCCTACAATGAGCAGTTCTTC. Its protein is CASSFEAGAYNEQFF.

This clonotype was seen a handful of times. The chain uses TRBV27 and TRBJ1-4; tentatively, D is TRBD1 (5 bases). From germline, CDR1 is MNHEY and CDR2 SMNVEV (reference sequence). The length of the CDR3 is 15 residues. V lost 6 bases and J lost 4, with 15 bases in between. CDR3 residues: CASSRLDNVNEKLFF. The CDR3 region has the DNA TGTGCCAGCAGCCGCCTGGACAATGTTAATGAAAAACTGTTTTTT.